Listed here are 7 T cell receptor beta chains from one sample, sequenced in a study of response to subunit inactivated influenza vaccine. TCRdb reprocessed the RT-PCR reads via MiXCR and lists one record per CDR3 protein. Found here are roughly 700,000 distinct CDR3 sequences, about 15% of them singletons; the top ten hold less than 7%. The source material was PBMCs from blood, sampled around 14 days before vaccination. The receptors come from a man in his fifties or sixties who received an inactivated influenza vaccine.

This clonotype was recorded at least ten times. The chain has TRBV29-1 and TRBJ2-2; D not certain. V dropped 4 bases and J dropped 3 bases, with 6 bases sitting between them. Germline CDR1 SQVTM, CDR2 ANQGSEA. The CDR3 is 12 amino acids. CDR3 bases: TGCAGCGTTGGCCTGCACACCGGGGAGCTGTTTTTT. This codes for CSVGLHTGELFF.

In this sample, this clonotype turned up a few times. The chain couples TRBV6-4 to TRBJ1-6; D call uncertain. The CDR3 is 15 residues long. V lost 0 bases and J lost 10, with 13 bases in between. Germline V gene sequence: CDR1 MRHNA, CDR2 SNTAGT. This CDR3 is CASSDSKDSNSPLHF. The CDR3 DNA reads as TGTGCCAGCAGTGACTCGAAAGATTCGAACTCACCCCTCCACTTT.

In this sample, this clonotype turned up a few times. This chain connects TRBV7-9 to TRBJ2-5; D uncertain. The germline V gene encodes CDR1 SEHNR and CDR2 FQNEAQ (reference sequence). V lost 5 bases and J lost 1, with 11 bases in between. The CDR3 length is 14 residues. CDR3 nucleotide sequence: TGTGCCAGCAGCCCCCAATACCGCCAAGAGACCCAGTACTTC. Translation: CASSPQYRQETQYF.

Only a few counts were recorded for this clonotype. This chain connects TRBV11-1 to TRBJ1-1; no clear D. V lost 1 base and J 5 bases, leaving 14 bases between the germline ends. Per germline, CDR1 SGHAT and CDR2 FQDESV (reference sequence). This CDR3 contains 15 residues. This CDR3 is CASSLVRGSGTEAFF. For the CDR3, the DNA is TGTGCCAGCAGCTTAGTTCGGGGATCGGGGACTGAAGCTTTCTTT. The entire variable domain, with the rest obtained from reference TRBV11-1 and TRBJ1-1, is as follows: EAEVAQSPRYKITEKSQAVAFWCDPISGHATLYWYRQILGQGPELLVQFQDESVVDDSQLPKDRFSAERLKGVDSTLKIQPAELGDSAMYLCASSLVRGSGTEAFFGQGTRLTVV.

The table lists this clonotype with a few counts. This chain joins TRBV5-5 and TRBJ2-3, with TRBD1 matching 7 bases. Germline trimming cut 0 bases from V and 0 bases from J; bases unmatched to any gene: 7. Per germline, CDR1 SGHKS and CDR2 YYEKEE (reference sequence). The CDR3 is made up of 17 amino acids. The CDR3 nucleotides read TGTGCCAGCAGCTTGGACAGGGGATGGTTTAGCACAGATACGCAGTATTTT. Translated: CASSLDRGWFSTDTQYF.

Note on this clonotype: Germline and junction disagree at one end, which may indicate a read error. V gene TRBV5-1 combines with J gene TRBJ2-7, with TRBD2 as a possible D gene (5 bases). CDR3 size: 16 residues. Germline V gives CDR1 SGHRS, CDR2 YFSETQ. This CDR3 reads CAGSLVGNSASYEQYF. In DNA form, the CDR3 reads TGCGCCGGCAGCTTGGTCGGTAATAGCGCCTCCTACGAGCAGTACTTC. Supplemented by reference TRBV5-1 and TRBJ2-7, the full variable domain reads KAGVTQTPRYLIKTRGQQVTLSCSPISGHRSVSWYQQTPGQGLQFLFEYFSETQRNKGNFPGRFSGRQFSNSRSEMNVSTLELGDSALYLCAGSLVGNSASYEQYFGPGTRLTVT.

The gene calls are TRBV28 and TRBJ1-4; the D is unclear. CDR3 length equals 14 residues. V lost 1 base, J lost 8 bases, and 11 bases lay in between. Germline lookup yields CDR1 MDHEN and CDR2 SYDVKM. This CDR3 is CASSLSSRTEKLFF. The CDR3 DNA sequence: TGTGCCAGCAGTTTATCATCCCGTACGGAAAAACTGTTTTTT.